This T cell receptor (beta chain) was sequenced for a study of vaccination and CD4 T cells after COVID-19. Treatment here: approximately 10-day PBMC culture with coronavirus spike peptide pools or control peptides (ViraFEST assay). The V end lost 3 bases, the J end lost 7 bases, and 16 bases lay between the germline ends. Looked up from germline, CDR1 is SQVTM and CDR2 is ANQGSEA. This CDR3 region has 13 residues. Details on this clonotype: Its antigen remains unknown.

Sequence data for DNA of cultured CD4+ T cells were generated by the Oncomine TCR Beta short-read assay. TCRdb independently ran MiXCR on the PCR reads; one entry per CDR3 protein. The table lists some 16,000 distinct CDR3 sequences, around three fifths of them singletons, with 6% to 7.5% in the top ten. The rearrangement joins TRBV29-1 to TRBJ2-7; the D gene is possibly TRBD2 (7 bases). This receptor was taken from a human donor who had recovered from COVID-19. The sample taken for sequencing was CD4+ T cells from blood, cultured in vitro. The CDR3 loop is CSVEGTLGGEQYF. The CDR3 DNA reads TGCAGCGTTGAGGGGACACTGGGGGGGGAGCAGTACTTC.